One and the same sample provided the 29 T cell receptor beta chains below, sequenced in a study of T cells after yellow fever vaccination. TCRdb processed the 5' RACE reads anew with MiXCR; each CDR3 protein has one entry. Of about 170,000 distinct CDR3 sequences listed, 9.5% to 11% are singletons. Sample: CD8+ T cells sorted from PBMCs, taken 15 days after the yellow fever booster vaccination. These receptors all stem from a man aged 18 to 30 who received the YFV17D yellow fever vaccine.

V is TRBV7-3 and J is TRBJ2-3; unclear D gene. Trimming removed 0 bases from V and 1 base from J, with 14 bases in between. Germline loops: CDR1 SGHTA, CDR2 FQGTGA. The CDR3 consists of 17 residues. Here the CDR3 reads CASSLTFGIPGTDTQYF. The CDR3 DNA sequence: TGTGCCAGCAGCTTAACGTTTGGGATTCCTGGCACAGATACGCAGTATTTT.

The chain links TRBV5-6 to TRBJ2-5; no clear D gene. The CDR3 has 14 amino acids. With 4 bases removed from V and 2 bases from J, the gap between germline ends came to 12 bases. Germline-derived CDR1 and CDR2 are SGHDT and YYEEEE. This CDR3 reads CASSPTVMQETQYF. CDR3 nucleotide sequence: TGTGCCAGCAGCCCTACTGTGATGCAAGAGACCCAGTACTTC. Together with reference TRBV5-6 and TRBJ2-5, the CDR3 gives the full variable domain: DAGVTQSPTHLIKTRGQQVTLRCSPKSGHDTVSWYQQALGQGPQFIFQYYEEEERQRGNFPDRFSGHQFPNYSSELNVNALLLGDSALYLCASSPTVMQETQYFGPGTRLLVL.

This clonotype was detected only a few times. The CDR3 DNA reads as TGTGCCTGGATACGTGGTAGCGGGGGATACGAGCAGTACTTC. Amino acid sequence: CAWIRGSGGYEQYF. V is TRBV30 and J is TRBJ2-7, with 9 bases lining up with TRBD2. V lost 4 bases to trimming and J lost 4 bases; unmatched junction nucleotides: 8. CDR3 length: 14 amino acids. CDR1 and CDR2 from the germline V gene are GTSNPN and SVGIG (reference sequence).

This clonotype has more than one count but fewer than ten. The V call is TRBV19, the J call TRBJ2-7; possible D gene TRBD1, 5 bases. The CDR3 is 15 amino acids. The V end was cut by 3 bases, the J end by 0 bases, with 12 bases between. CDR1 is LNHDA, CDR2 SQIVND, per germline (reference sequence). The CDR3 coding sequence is TGTGCCAGTAGTATTGACAGCTACTCCTCCTACGAGCAGTACTTC. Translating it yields CASSIDSYSSYEQYF.

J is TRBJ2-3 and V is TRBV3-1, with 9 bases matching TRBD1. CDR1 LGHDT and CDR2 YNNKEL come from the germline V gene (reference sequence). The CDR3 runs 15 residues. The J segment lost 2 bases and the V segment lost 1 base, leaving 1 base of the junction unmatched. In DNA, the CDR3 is TGTGCCAGCAGCCAAGGGGACAGGGTCACAGATACGCAGTATTTT. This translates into CASSQGDRVTDTQYF.

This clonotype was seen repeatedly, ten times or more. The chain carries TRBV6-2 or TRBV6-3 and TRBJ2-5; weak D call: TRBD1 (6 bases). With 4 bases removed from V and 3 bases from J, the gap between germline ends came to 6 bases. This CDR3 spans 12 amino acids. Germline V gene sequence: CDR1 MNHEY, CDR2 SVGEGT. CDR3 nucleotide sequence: TGTGCCAGCAGTTGGACAGAAGAGACCCAGTACTTC. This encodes CASSWTEETQYF.

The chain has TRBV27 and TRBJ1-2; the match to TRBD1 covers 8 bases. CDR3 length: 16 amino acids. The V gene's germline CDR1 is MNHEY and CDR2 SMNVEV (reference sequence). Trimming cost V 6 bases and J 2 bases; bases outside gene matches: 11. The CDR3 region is CASSRVRDRLNYGYTF. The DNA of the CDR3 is TGTGCCAGCAGCCGTGTCCGGGACAGGTTAAACTATGGCTACACCTTC.

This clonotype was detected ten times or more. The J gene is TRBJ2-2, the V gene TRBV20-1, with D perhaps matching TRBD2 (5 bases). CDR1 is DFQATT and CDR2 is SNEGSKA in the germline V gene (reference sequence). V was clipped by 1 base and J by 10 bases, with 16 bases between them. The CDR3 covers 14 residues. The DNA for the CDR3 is TGCAGTGCTAGAGCCGAGGACTGGTTAGTGGAGCTGTTTTTT. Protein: CSARAEDWLVELFF.

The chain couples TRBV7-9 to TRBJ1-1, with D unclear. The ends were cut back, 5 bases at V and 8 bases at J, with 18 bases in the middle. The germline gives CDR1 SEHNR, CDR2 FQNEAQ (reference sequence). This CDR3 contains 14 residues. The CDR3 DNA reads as TGTGCCAGCAGCCCCCCGTACGCGGACGCGGAAGCTTTCTTT. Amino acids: CASSPPYADAEAFF.

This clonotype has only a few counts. CDR3 bases: TGTGCCAGCAGTCGGGGCCCCGCGTACTATGGCTACACCTTC. It codes for CASSRGPAYYGYTF. The chain employs TRBV12-3 or TRBV12-4 and TRBJ1-2; perhaps TRBD1 as D (5 bases). V was trimmed by 5 bases and J by 3 bases, leaving 13 bases between them. The CDR3 is 14 residues long.

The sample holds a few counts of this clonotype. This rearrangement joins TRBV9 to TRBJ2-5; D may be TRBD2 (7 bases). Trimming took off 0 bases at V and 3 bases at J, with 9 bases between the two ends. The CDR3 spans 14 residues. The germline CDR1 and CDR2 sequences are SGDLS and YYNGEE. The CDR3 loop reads CASSVGGGEETQYF. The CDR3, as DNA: TGTGCCAGCAGCGTAGGAGGGGGGGAAGAGACCCAGTACTTC. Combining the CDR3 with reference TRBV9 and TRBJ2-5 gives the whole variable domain DSGVTQTPKHLITATGQRVTLRCSPRSGDLSVYWYQQSLDQGLQFLIQYYNGEERAKGNILERFSAQQFPDLHSELNLSSLELGDSALYFCASSVGGGEETQYFGPGTRLLVL.

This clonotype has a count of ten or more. CDR3 residues: CASSYGGYEQYF. CDR3 bases: TGTGCCAGCAGTTACGGGGGGTACGAGCAGTACTTC. The chain links TRBV4-2 to TRBJ2-7, with TRBD2 matching over 7 bases. V shed 6 bases, J shed 4 bases, and the junction held 3 bases outside the gene matches. Per the germline V gene, CDR1 is LGHNA and CDR2 is YNFKEQ. The CDR3 has 12 residues.

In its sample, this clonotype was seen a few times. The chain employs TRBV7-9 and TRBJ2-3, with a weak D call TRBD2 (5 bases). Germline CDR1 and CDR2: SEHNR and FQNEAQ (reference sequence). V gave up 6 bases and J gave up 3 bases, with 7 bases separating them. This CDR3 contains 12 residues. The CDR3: CASRPGTDTQYF. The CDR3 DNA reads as TGTGCCAGCAGGCCGGGGACAGATACGCAGTATTTT. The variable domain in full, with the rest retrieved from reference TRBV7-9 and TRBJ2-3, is DTGVSQNPRHKITKRGQNVTFRCDPISEHNRLYWYRQTLGQGPEFLTYFQNEAQLEKSRLLSDRFSAERPKGSFSTLEIQRTEQGDSAMYLCASRPGTDTQYFGPGTRLTVL.

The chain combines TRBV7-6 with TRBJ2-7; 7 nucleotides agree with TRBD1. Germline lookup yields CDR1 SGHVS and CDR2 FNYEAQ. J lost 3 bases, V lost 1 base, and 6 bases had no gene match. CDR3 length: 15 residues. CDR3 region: CASSLGAGGGYEQYF. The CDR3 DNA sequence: TGTGCCAGCAGCTTAGGGGCAGGGGGTGGCTACGAGCAGTACTTC.

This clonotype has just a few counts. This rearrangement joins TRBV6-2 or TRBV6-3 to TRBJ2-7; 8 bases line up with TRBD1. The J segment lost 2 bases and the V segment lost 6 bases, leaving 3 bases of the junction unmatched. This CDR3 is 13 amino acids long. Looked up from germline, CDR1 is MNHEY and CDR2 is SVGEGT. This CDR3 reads CASSRGQAYEQYV. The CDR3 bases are TGTGCCAGCAGCCGGGGACAGGCCTACGAGCAGTACGTC.

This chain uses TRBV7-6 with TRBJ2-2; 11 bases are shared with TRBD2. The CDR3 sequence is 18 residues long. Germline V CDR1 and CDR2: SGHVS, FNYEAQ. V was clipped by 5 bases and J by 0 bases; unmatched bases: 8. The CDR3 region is CASSLYLAGGPNTGELFF. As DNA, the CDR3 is TGTGCCAGCAGCCTTTATCTAGCGGGGGGCCCGAACACCGGGGAGCTGTTTTTT.

The CDR3 DNA follows: TGCGCCAGCAGCCAAGATGCGGGGCCCCATAGCACAGATACGCAGTATTTT. Protein sequence: CASSQDAGPHSTDTQYF. The chain recombines TRBV4-3 with TRBJ2-3, with D maybe TRBD2 (6 bases). The CDR3 runs 17 residues. The germline V gene encodes CDR1 LGHNA and CDR2 YSLEER. Trimming took off 0 bases at V and 0 bases at J, with 13 bases between the two ends.

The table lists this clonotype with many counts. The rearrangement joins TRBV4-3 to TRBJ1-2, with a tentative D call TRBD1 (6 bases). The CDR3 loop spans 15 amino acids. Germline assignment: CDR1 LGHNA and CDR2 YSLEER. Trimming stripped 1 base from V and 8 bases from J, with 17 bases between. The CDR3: CASSQVHSGGRGYTF. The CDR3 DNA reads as TGCGCCAGCAGCCAAGTTCATTCGGGGGGCAGGGGCTACACCTTC.

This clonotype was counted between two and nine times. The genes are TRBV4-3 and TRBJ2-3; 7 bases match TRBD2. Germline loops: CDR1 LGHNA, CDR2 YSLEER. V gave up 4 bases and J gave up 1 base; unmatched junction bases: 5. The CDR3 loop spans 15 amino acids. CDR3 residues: CASSLGLDGTDTQYF. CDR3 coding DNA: TGCGCCAGCAGCCTCGGACTAGACGGCACAGATACGCAGTATTTT.

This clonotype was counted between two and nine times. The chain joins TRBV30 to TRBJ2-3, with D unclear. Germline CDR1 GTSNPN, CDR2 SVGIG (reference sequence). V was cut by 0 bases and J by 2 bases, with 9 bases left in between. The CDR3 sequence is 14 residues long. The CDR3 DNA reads TGTGCCTGGAGTGTACGTAGGGCCACAGATACGCAGTATTTT. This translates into CAWSVRRATDTQYF.

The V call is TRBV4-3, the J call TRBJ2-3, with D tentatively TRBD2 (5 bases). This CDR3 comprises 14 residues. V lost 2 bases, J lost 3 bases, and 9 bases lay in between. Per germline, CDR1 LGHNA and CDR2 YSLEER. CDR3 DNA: TGCGCCAGCAGCCAAAAACTAGTAACAGATACGCAGTATTTT. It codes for CASSQKLVTDTQYF.

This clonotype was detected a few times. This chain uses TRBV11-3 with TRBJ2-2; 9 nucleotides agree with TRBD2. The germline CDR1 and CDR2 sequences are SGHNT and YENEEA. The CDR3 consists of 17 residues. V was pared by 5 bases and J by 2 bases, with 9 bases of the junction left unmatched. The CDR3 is CASSQRGGGTNTGELFF. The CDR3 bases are TGTGCCAGCAGCCAACGCGGGGGGGGAACTAACACCGGGGAGCTGTTTTTT.

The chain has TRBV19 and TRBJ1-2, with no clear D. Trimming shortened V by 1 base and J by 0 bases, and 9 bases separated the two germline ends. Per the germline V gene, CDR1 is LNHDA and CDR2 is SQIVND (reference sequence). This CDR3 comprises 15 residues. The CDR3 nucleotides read TGTGCCAGTAGTATAGTAGCGGAGTCTAACTATGGCTACACCTTC. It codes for CASSIVAESNYGYTF.

In DNA form, the CDR3 reads TGTGCCAGCAGTAAGAGAATTGCTAATGAAAAACTGTTTTTT. Protein sequence: CASSKRIANEKLFF. This chain joins TRBV2 and TRBJ1-4; D not certain. The CDR3 covers 14 residues. Germline V lookup: CDR1 SNHLY, CDR2 FYNNEI. V was pared by 5 bases and J by 3 bases, with 10 bases between.

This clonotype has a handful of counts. CDR3 loop: CASSEASLADYEQYF. CDR3 nucleotide sequence: TGTGCCAGCAGTGAAGCGAGCCTAGCGGATTACGAGCAGTACTTC. This sequence joins TRBV2 and TRBJ2-7, with 7 nucleotides matching TRBD2. V shed 0 bases and J 4 bases; nucleotides not matched to a gene: 6. This CDR3 has 15 residues. From germline, CDR1 is SNHLY and CDR2 FYNNEI.

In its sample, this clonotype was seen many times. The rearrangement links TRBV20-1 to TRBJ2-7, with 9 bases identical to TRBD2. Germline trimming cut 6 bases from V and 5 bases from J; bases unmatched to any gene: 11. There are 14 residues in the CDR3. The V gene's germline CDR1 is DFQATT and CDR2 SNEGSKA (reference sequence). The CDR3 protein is CSAKAGGGAHEQYV. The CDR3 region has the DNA TGCAGTGCCAAAGCGGGGGGAGGGGCCCACGAGCAGTACGTC.

Written as DNA, the CDR3 is TGTGCCAGCAGTTACTCGACGGGGGCAAACACTGAAGCTTTCTTT. It encodes CASSYSTGANTEAFF. The chain has TRBV6-5 and TRBJ1-1; a possible D gene is TRBD1 (6 bases). The CDR3 is made up of 15 amino acids. Germline assignment: CDR1 MNHEY and CDR2 SVGAGI. V was pared by 0 bases and J by 2 bases, with 10 bases between.

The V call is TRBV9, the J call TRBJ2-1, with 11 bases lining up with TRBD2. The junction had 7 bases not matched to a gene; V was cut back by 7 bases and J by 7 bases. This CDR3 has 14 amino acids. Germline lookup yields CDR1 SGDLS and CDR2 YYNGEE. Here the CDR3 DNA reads TGTGCCAGCGGGGGACTAGCGGAGGTAAATGAGCAGTTCTTC. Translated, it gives CASGGLAEVNEQFF.

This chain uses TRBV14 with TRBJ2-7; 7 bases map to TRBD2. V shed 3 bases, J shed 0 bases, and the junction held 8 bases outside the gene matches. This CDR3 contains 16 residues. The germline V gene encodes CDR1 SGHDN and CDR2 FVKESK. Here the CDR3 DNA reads TGTGCCAGCAGCCAGTCCGGGACTACGATCTCCTACGAGCAGTACGTC. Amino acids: CASSQSGTTISYEQYV.